These T cell receptor beta chains were read from a single sample in a study of vaccination and CD4 T cells after COVID-19. TCRdb re-called the PCR reads through MiXCR, storing one row per CDR3 protein. The sample carries roughly 15,000 distinct CDR3 sequences, around 53% recorded once. These receptors are not linked to any known antigen. The sample was CD4+ T cells from blood, cultured in vitro. All receptors come from a human donor who had recovered from COVID-19. The CDR3 runs from the conserved cysteine through the conserved F or W.

V gene,J gene,CDR3 protein
TRBV18,TRBJ1-1,CASSPPRTGTTEAFF
TRBV20-1,TRBJ2-1,CSARDLLAGGSNEQFF
TRBV6-1,TRBJ2-1,CASSDGTGNEQFF
TRBV28,TRBJ1-1,CASSTDSFVATEAFF
TRBV27,TRBJ2-2,CASSLYPTRTGELFF
TRBV6-5,TRBJ2-7,CASSYIRLSAGSYEQYF
TRBV6-1,TRBJ2-1,CASSTIVTLQNEQFF
TRBV2,TRBJ1-6,CASSEGRGGSPLHF
TRBV20-1,TRBJ2-3,CSARDYSTDTQYF
TRBV15,TRBJ2-3,CATSRGGAGADTQYF
TRBV18,TRBJ1-1,CASSLMTGANTEAFF
TRBV7-2,TRBJ2-1,CASSRLLAVDYNEQFF
TRBV20-1,TRBJ2-4,CSARGVGPTGAIQYF
TRBV11-2,TRBJ1-2,CASSLGQGIFYGYTF
TRBV19,TRBJ1-6,CATRPWTSASPLHF
TRBV6-2/TRBV6-3,TRBJ2-3,CASRYRPPGRGDTQYF